The clone carrying this T cell receptor beta chain was counted at least ten times. The antigen is not known. 5'RACE primed from the constant segment yielded TCR alpha and TCR beta cDNA libraries bearing sample barcodes and UMIs. One entry per CDR3 protein, called by TCRdb with MiXCR from the 5' RACE reads. This table has some 150,000 distinct CDR3 sequences, about 6.1% appearing once. These data belong to a study of T-cell memory formation after mild COVID-19. Study overall: Largely donor-specific sequence clusters came from two donors.

The CDR3 runs 13 residues. Trimming took off 1 base at V and 6 bases at J, with 9 bases between the two ends. Study-wide results and limits: Contracting CD8+ clones were enriched in EMRA, CD4+ mainly in CM and EM.

The V and J genes are TRBV12-3 or TRBV12-4 and TRBJ1-2, with D possibly TRBD1 on 5 matching bases. The sequence was obtained from an adult woman who had mild COVID-19 (a few samples of this study predate the infection). Cell type and time point are not known. Input material: PBMCs or a T cell subset sorted from them (not recorded which). CDR3 sequence (DNA): TGTGCCAGCAGTTTAGGATCGGGACATGGCTACACCTTC. This sequence encodes CASSLGSGHGYTF.